This is a list of T cell receptor beta chains from one sample in a study of blood T cell repertoires in COVID-19. Measured with immunoSEQ multiplex PCR; TCRdb has only the in-frame clones, and not every one. Of 170,000 or so clones in the sample, around 85% are singletons; the top ten hold 6.2%. The specimen sequenced was PBMCs or T cells enriched from blood (not recorded which). These receptors were obtained from a man in his forties who had recovered from COVID-19. CDR3s leave out the opening cysteine and the closing phenylalanine or tryptophan. Fields, in order: CDR3 protein, CDR3 length, V gene.

CDR3 protein: ASSLAAGRRAF
CDR3 length: 11
V gene: TRBV5-5

CDR3 protein: ASSFGQAYEQY
CDR3 length: 11
V gene: TRBV2

CDR3 protein: AIGGSYEQY
CDR3 length: 9
V gene: TRBV5-4

CDR3 protein: AWSVKTGEGNSPLH
CDR3 length: 14
V gene: TRBV30

CDR3 protein: ATSDSRTGDTGELF
CDR3 length: 14
V gene: TRBV24-1

CDR3 protein: ASSQETGSGYGYT
CDR3 length: 13
V gene: TRBV4-1

CDR3 protein: ASSLNSGSYNEQF
CDR3 length: 13
V gene: TRBV5-1

CDR3 protein: ASSLTGQAISGNTIY
CDR3 length: 15
V gene: TRBV28

CDR3 protein: ASSPTGGLTGANVLT
CDR3 length: 15
V gene: TRBV28

CDR3 protein: ASSGGSSGREETQY
CDR3 length: 14
V gene: TRBV7-8

CDR3 protein: ACFGGPQGYT
CDR3 length: 10
V gene: TRBV30